This T cell receptor beta chain was recovered during a study of regulatory T cells in long-lasting Graves disease. The study, taken as a whole, reports: Persistent patients shared more public clonotypes (roughly 2,800) than new patients (approximately 900).

This clonotype has a count of ten or more. Antigen specificity is unknown. Stated time point: newly diagnosed GD, antithyroid drugs for less than 3 months. From RNA extracted from PBMCs, the TCR library was made. CDR1 is MDHEN, CDR2 SYDVKM, per germline. The CDR3 is 15 residues long. The germline V and J ends were trimmed by 4 bases and 3 bases, with 15 bases remaining between them. Building the TCR beta libraries relied on iRepertoire HTBI primers, and CDR3 regions underwent Arm-PCR. TCRdb recomputed calls from the multiplex PCR reads with MiXCR, one row per CDR3 protein. The table has 350,000 to 500,000 distinct CDR3 sequences, 16% seen once; the top ten hold around 11%. These records were also assigned to another study, of T cells in Graves' hyperthyroidism and ophthalmopathy.

Sequencing was performed on peripheral blood mononuclear cells (PBMCs), taken at new diagnosis, from a patient treated with antithyroid drugs. The sequence derives from a woman aged 25 to 39 with Graves disease. The chain recombines TRBV28 with TRBJ1-1; possible D gene TRBD1, 6 bases. The CDR3 is CASSSSDRLYTEAFF. The CDR3 nucleotides are TGTGCCAGCAGTTCATCAGACAGGCTATACACTGAAGCTTTCTTT.